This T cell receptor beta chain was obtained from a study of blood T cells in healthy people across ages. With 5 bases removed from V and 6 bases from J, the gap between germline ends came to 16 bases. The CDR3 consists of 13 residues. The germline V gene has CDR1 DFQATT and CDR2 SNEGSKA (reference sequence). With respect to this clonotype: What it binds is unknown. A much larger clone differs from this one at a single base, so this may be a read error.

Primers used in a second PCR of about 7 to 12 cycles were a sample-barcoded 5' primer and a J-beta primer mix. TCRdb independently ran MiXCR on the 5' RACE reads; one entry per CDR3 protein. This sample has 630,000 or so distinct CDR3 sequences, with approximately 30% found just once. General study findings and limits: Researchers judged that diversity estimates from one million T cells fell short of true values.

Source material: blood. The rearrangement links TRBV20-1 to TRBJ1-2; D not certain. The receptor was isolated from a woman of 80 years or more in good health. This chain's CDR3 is CSAGKNPEDGYTF. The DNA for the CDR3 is TGCAGTGCTGGTAAAAACCCCGAGGATGGCTACACCTTC.